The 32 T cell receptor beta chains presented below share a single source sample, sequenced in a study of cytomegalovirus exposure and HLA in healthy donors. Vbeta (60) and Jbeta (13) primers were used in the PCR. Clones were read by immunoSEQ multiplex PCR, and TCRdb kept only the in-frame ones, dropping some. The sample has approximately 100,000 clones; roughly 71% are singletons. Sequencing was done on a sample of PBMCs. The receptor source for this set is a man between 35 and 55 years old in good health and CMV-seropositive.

CDR3 DNA: TGTGCCAGCAGTTTACGGGGGAACACTGAAGCTTTCTTT. It translates to CASSLRGNTEAFF. The chain links TRBV27 to TRBJ1-1, with no clear D. Germline CDR1 reads MNHEY; CDR2 reads SMNVEV (reference sequence). This CDR3 has 13 amino acids. With 2 bases removed from V and 1 base from J, the gap between germline ends came to 5 bases.

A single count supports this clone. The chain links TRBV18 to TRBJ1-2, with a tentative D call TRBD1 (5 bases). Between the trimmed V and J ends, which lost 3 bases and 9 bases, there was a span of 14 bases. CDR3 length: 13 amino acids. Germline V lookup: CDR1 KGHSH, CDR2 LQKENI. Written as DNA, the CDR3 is TGTGCCAGCTCACCCCAGGGTAGGACGAGCTACACCTTC. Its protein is CASSPQGRTSYTF.

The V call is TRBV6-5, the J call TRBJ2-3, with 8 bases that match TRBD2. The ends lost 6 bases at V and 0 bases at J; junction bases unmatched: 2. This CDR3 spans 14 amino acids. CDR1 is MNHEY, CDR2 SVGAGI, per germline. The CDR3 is CASRLAVSTDTQYF. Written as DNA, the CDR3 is TGTGCCAGCAGACTAGCGGTTAGCACAGATACGCAGTATTTT.

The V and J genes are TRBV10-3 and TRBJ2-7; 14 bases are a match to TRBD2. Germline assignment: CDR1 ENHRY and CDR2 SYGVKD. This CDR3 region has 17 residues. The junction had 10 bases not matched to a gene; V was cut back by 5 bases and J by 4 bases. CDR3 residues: CAISLGLAGDVRYEQYF. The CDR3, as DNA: TGTGCCATCAGTCTGGGACTAGCGGGAGACGTTCGTTACGAGCAGTACTTC.

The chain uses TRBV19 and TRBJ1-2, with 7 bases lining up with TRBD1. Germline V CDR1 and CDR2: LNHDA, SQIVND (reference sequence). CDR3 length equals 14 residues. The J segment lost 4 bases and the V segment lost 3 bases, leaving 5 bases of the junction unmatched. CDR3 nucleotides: TGTGCCAGTAGTATGGGGACAGCCCTCTATGGCTACACCTTC. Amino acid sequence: CASSMGTALYGYTF.

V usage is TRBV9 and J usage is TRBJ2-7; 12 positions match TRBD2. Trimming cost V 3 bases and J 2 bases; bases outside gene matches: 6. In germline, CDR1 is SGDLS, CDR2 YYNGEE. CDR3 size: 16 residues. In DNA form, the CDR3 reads TGTGCCAGCAGCGGGGAGACTAGCGGGAGCCCCTACGAGCAGTACTTC. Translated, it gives CASSGETSGSPYEQYF.

CDR3 nucleotide sequence: TGCAGCGGAGGACAGGGTCACACCGGGGAGCTGTTTTTT. Protein sequence: CSGGQGHTGELFF. J is TRBJ2-2 and V is TRBV29-1; 8 positions agree with TRBD1. Germline trimming cut 7 bases from V and 3 bases from J; bases unmatched to any gene: 4. This CDR3 region has 13 residues. From germline, CDR1 is SQVTM and CDR2 ANQGSEA.

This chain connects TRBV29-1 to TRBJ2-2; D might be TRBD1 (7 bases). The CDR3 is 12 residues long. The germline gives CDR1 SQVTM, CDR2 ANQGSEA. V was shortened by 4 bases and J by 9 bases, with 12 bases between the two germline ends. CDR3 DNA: TGCAGCGTTGGGGCAGGGGGGCGGGAGCTGTTTTTT. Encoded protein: CSVGAGGRELFF.

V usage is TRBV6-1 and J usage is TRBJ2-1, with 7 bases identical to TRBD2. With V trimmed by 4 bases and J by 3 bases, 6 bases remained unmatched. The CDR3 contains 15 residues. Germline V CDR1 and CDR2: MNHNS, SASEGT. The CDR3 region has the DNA TGTGCCAGCAGTGGGGGCGGGAGTGGCTACAATGAGCAGTTCTTC. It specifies CASSGGGSGYNEQFF.

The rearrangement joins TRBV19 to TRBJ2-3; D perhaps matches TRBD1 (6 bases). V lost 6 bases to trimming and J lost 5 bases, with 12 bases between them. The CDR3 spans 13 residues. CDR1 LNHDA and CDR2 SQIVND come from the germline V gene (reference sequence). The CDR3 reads CASSYQGRDTQYF. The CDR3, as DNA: TGTGCCAGTAGCTATCAGGGGAGAGATACGCAGTATTTT.

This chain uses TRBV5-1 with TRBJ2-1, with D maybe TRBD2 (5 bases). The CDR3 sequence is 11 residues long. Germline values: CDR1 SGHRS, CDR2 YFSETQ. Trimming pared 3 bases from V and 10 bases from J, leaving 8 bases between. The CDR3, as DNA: TGCGCCAGCAGCTCTAGCTGGGAGCAGTTCTTC. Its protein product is CASSSSWEQFF.

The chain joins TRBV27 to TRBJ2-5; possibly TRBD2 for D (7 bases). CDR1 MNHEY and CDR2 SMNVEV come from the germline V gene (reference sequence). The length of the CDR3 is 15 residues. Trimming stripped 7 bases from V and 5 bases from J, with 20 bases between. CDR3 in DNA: TGTGCCAGCAACCCTCAGGGAGGGGGAGGGGAGACCCAGTACTTC. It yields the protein CASNPQGGGGETQYF.

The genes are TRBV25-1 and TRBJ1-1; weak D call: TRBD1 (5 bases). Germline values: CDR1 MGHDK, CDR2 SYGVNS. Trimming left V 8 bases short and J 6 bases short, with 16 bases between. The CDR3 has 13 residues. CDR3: CASSTDWGAEAFF. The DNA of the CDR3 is TGTGCCAGCTCTACGGATTGGGGGGCTGAAGCTTTCTTT.

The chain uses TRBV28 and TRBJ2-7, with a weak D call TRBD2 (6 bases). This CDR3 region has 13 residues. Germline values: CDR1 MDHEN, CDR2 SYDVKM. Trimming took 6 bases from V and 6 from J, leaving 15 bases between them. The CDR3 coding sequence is TGTGCCAGCAGCTCCGTCGGGAGCGGCGAGCAGTACGTC. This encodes CASSSVGSGEQYV.

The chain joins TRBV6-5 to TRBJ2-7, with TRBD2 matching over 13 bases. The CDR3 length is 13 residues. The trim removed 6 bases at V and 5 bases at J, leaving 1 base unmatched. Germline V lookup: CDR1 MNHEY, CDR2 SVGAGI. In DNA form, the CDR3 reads TGTGCCAGCAGAGGACTAGCGGGAGACGAGCAGTACGTC. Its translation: CASRGLAGDEQYV.

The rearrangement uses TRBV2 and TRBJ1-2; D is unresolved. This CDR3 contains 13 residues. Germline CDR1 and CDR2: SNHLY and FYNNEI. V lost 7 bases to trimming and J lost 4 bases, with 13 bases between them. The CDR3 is CASKAGPSYGYTF. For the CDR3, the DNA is TGTGCCAGCAAGGCAGGTCCGAGCTATGGCTACACCTTC.

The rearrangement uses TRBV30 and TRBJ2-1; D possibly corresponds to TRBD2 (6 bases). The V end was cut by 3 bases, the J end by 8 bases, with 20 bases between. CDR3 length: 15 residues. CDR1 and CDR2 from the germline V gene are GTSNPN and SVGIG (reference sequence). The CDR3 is CAWSRLVGRFDEQFF. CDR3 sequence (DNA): TGTGCCTGGAGCAGACTAGTCGGTCGGTTCGATGAGCAGTTCTTC.

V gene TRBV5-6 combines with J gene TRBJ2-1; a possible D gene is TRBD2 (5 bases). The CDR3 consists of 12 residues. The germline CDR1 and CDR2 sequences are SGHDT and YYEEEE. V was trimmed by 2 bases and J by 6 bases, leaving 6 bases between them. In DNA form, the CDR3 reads TGTGCCAGCAGCTTTAGCGTCAATGAGCAGTTCTTC. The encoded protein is CASSFSVNEQFF.

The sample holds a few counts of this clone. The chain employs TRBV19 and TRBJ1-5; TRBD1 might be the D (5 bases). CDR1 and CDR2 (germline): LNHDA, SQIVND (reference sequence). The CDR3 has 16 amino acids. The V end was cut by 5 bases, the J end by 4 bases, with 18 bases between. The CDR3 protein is CASSLRQLELNQPQHF. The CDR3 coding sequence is TGTGCCAGTAGTCTACGACAGCTTGAATTAAATCAGCCCCAGCATTTT.

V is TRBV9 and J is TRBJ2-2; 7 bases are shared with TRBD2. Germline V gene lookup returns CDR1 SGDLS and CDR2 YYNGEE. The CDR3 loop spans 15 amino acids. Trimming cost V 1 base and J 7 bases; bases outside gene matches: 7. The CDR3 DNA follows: TGTGCCAGCAGCGTACGGGCGGGAGTCGACGGGGAGCTGTTTTTT. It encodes CASSVRAGVDGELFF.

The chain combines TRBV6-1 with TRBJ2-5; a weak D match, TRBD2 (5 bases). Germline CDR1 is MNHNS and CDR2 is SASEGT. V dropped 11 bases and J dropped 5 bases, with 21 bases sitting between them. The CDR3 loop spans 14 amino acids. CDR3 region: CAGSLNEGGETQYF. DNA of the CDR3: TGTGCCGGGTCCCTAAATGAGGGTGGGGAGACCCAGTACTTC.

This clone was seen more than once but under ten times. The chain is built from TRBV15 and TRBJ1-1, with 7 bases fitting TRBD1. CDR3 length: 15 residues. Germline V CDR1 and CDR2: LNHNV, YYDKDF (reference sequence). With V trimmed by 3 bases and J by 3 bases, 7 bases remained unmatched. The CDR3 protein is CATSSDRVMDTEAFF. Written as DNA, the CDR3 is TGTGCCACCAGCAGCGACAGGGTTATGGACACTGAAGCTTTCTTT.

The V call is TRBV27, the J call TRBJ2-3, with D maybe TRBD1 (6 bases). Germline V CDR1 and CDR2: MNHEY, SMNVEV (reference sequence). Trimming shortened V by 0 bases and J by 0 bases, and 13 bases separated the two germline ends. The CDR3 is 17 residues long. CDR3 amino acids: CASSLSGPGASTDTQYF. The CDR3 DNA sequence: TGTGCCAGCAGTTTATCGGGTCCAGGGGCTAGCACAGATACGCAGTATTTT.

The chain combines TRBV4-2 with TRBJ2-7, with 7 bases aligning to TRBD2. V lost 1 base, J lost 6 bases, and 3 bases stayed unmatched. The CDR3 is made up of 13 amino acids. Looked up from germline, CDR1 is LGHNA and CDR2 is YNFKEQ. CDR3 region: CASSQVTSPEQYV. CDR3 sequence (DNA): TGTGCCAGCAGCCAAGTGACTAGCCCCGAGCAGTACGTC.

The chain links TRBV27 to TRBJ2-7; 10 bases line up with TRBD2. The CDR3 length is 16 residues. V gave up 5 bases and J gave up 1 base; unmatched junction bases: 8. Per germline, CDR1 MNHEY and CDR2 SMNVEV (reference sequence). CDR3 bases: TGTGCCAGCAGTGCTCGGACTAGCGGCAAATCCTACGAGCAGTACGTC. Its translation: CASSARTSGKSYEQYV.

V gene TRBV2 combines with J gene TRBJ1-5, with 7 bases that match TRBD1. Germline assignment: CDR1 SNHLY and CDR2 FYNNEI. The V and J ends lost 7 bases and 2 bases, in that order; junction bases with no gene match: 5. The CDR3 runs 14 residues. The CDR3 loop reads CASTYDRGNQPQHF. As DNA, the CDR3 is TGTGCCAGCACCTATGACAGGGGCAATCAGCCCCAGCATTTT. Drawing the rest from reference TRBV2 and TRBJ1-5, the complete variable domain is EPEVTQTPSHQVTQMGQEVILRCVPISNHLYFYWYRQILGQKVEFLVSFYNNEISEKSEIFDDQFSVERPDGSNFTLKIRSTKLEDSAMYFCASTYDRGNQPQHFGDGTRLSIL.

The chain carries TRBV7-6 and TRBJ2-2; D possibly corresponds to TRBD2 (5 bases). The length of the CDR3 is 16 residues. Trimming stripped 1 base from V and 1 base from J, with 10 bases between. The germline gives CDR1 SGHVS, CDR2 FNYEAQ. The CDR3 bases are TGTGCCAGCAGCTTAGTGGGTCGGGAGAACACCGGGGAGCTGTTTTTT. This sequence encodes CASSLVGRENTGELFF.

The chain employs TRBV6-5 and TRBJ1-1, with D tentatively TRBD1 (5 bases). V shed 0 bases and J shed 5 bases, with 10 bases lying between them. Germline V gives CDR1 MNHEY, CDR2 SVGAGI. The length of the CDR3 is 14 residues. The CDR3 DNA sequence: TGTGCCAGCAGTTACTCGTCAGGGAAAACTGAAGCTTTCTTT. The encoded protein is CASSYSSGKTEAFF.

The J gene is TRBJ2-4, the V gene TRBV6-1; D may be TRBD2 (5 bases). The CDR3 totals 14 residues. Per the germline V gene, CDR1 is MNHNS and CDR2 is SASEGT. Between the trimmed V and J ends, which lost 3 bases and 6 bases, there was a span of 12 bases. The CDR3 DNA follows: TGTGCCAGCAGTGATCGGGGAGTAAGAAACATTCAGTACTTC. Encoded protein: CASSDRGVRNIQYF.

CDR3 sequence reads: CASTTSGEQYF. As DNA, the CDR3 is TGCGCCAGCACGACTAGCGGTGAGCAGTACTTC. V gene TRBV5-1 combines with J gene TRBJ2-7; TRBD2 matches 9 bases. Germline-derived CDR1 and CDR2 are SGHRS and YFSETQ. V shed 6 bases and J 7 bases; nucleotides not matched to a gene: 2. The CDR3 contains 11 residues.

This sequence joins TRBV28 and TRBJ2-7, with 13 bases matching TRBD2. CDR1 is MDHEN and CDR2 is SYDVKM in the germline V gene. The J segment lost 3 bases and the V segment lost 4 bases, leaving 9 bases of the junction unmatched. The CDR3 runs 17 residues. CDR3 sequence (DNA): TGTGCCAGCAGTTCCAACCCGAGGACTAGCGGGGGCTACGAGCAGTACTTC. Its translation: CASSSNPRTSGGYEQYF.

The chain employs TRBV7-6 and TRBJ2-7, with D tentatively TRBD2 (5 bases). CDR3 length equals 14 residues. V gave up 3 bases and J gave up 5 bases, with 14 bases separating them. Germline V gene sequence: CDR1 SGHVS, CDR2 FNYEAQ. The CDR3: CASSFNPGSNEQYV. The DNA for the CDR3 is TGTGCCAGCAGCTTTAACCCGGGGAGCAACGAGCAGTACGTC.